This entry concerns a single TCR beta chain. This CDR3 spans 15 amino acids. The ends lost 4 bases at V and 2 bases at J; junction bases unmatched: 1. Per the germline V gene, CDR1 is SGHAT and CDR2 is FQNNGV. This entry is derived from a study of T cell changes during pregnancy in multiple sclerosis. Profiled with immunoSEQ multiplex PCR; TCRdb holds only in-frame clones, not every one. The repertoire holds roughly 74,000 clones, with approximately 90% as singletons. Sequencing was performed on peripheral blood, taken before pregnancy. This chain links TRBV11-2 with TRBJ2-7; TRBD2 agrees at 14 bases. The TCR comes from a female donor with multiple sclerosis, enrolled in a pregnancy study. The CDR3 coding sequence is TGTGCCAGCAGCTCGGGACTAGCGGGAGCCTACGAGCAGTACTTC. It translates to CASSSGLAGAYEQYF.